The text below deals with one TCR beta chain. This sample is part of a study of OX40 agonist ivuxolimab in advanced cancers. Across the study: Aged roughly 20 to 79 with a mean of roughly 63 years, they were more than 80% male. Patients with prior anti-PD-1, anti-PD-L1 or anti-CTLA-4 therapy were eligible; approximately 40% had some.

Trimming pared 4 bases from V and 0 bases from J, leaving 20 bases between. The CDR3 contains 18 residues. Germline assignment: CDR1 KGHSH and CDR2 LQKENI. Sequencing was performed with immunoSEQ multiplex PCR; in TCRdb, only in-frame clones are kept and a portion is missing. In the table there are approximately 68,000 clones, 88% of which are singletons. The origin of this receptor is an adult with an advanced solid tumor such as melanoma, head and neck, liver or kidney cancer. The chain employs TRBV18 and TRBJ2-3; no firm D call. The specimen was CD4+ or CD8+ T cells sorted from blood, collected in a trial of the OX40 agonist ivuxolimab. The CDR3 bases are TGTGCCAGCTCACTAACGGACGGATCAAAGCGTAGCACAGATACGCAGTATTTT. This sequence encodes CASSLTDGSKRSTDTQYF.